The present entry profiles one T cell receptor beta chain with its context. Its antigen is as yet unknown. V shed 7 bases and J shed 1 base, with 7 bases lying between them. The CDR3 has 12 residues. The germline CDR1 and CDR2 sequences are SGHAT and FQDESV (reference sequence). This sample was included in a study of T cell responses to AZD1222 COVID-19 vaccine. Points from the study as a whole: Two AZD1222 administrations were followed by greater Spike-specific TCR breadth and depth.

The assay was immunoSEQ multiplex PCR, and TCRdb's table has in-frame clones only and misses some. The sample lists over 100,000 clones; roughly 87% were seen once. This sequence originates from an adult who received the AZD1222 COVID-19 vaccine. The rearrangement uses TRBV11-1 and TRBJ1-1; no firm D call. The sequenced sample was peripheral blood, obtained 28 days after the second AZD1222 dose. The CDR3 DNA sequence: TGTGCCAGCAAGGCGACGAACACTGAAGCTTTCTTT. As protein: CASKATNTEAFF.